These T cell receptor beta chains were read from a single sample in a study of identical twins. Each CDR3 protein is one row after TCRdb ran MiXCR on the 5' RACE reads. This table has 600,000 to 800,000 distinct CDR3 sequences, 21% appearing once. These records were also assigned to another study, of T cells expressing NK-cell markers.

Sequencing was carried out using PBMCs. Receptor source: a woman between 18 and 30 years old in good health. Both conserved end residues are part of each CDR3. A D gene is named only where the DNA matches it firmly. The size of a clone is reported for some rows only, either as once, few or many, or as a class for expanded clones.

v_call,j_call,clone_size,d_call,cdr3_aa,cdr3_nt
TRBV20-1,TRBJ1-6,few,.,CSARTGGAYNSPLHF,TGCAGTGCTAGGACGGGGGGAGCCTATAATTCACCCCTCCACTTT
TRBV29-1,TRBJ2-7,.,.,CSVVGRDHPPYEQYF,TGCAGCGTTGTGGGCCGGGACCATCCACCCTACGAGCAGTACTTC
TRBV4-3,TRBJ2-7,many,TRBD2,CASSQDAGESYEQYF,TGCGCCAGCAGCCAAGATGCGGGAGAGTCCTACGAGCAGTACTTC
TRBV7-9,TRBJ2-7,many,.,CASSLMGSTYEQYF,TGTGCCAGCAGCTTAATGGGCAGCACCTACGAGCAGTACTTC
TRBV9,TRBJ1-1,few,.,CASSVGGASTEAFF,TGTGCCAGCAGCGTAGGGGGGGCGTCCACTGAAGCTTTCTTT
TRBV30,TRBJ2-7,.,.,CAWSMGYEQYF,TGTGCCTGGAGTATGGGATACGAGCAGTACTTC
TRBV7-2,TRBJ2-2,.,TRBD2,CASSDGLADDGELFF,TGTGCCAGCAGCGATGGACTAGCGGATGACGGGGAGCTGTTTTTT
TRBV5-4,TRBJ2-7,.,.,CASSFGVDRGYEQYF,TGTGCCAGCAGCTTCGGTGTGGACCGGGGCTACGAGCAGTACTTC
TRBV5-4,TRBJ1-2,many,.,CASSLNGGPLWGYTF,TGTGCCAGCAGCTTGAACGGGGGACCACTATGGGGCTACACCTTC
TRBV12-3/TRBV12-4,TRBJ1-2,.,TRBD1,CASSLTGQGLGGYTF,TGTGCCAGCAGTTTAACGGGACAGGGTCTCGGTGGCTACACCTTC
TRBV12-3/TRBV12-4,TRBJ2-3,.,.,CASSLRERGQYF,TGTGCCAGCAGTTTACGGGAGAGGGGGCAGTATTTT
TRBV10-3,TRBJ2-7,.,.,CAIGRSDEQYF,TGTGCCATAGGTAGGTCCGACGAGCAGTACTTC
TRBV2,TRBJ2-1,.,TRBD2,CASGGEREGDEQFF,TGTGCCAGCGGGGGCGAGCGGGAGGGTGATGAGCAGTTCTTC
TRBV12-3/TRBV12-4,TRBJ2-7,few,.,CASNTGTRRREQYF,TGTGCCAGTAATACCGGGACGAGACGGAGGGAGCAGTACTTC
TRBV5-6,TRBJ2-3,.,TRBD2,CASSSRTSRSTDTQYF,TGTGCCAGCAGCAGCAGGACTAGCCGGAGCACAGATACGCAGTATTTT
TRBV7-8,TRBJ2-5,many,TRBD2,CASSRLKGLTETQYF,TGTGCCAGCAGCCGATTAAAGGGACTAACAGAGACCCAGTACTTC
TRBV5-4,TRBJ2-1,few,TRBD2,CASSRPGLAHGEQFF,TGTGCCAGCAGCCGACCGGGACTAGCGCATGGCGAGCAGTTCTTC
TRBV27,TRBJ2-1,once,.,CASSHPLGFQNNEQFF,TGTGCCAGCAGTCACCCCCTAGGATTTCAGAACAATGAGCAGTTCTTC
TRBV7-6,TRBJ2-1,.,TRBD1,CASSPAGGAYNEQFF,TGTGCCAGCAGCCCGGCAGGGGGCGCTTACAATGAGCAGTTCTTC
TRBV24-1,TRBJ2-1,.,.,CATSDGREINEQFF,TGTGCCACCAGTGATGGACGGGAGATCAATGAGCAGTTCTTC
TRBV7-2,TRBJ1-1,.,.,CASSYLGQMNTEAFF,TGTGCCAGCAGCTACCTCGGACAGATGAACACTGAAGCTTTCTTT
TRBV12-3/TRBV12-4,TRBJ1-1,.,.,CASSTREAFF,TGTGCCAGCAGCACCAGGGAAGCTTTCTTT
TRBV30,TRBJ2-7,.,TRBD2,CAWSMGTSGRAWGSYEQYF,TGTGCCTGGAGTATGGGGACTAGCGGGAGAGCCTGGGGATCCTACGAGCAGTACTTC
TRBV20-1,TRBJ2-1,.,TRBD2,CSTRVPRGYNEQFF,TGCAGTACTAGAGTACCGCGGGGGTACAATGAGCAGTTCTTC
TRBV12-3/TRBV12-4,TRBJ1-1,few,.,CASRGGRRDDTEAFF,TGTGCCAGCAGAGGGGGGAGGAGGGATGACACTGAAGCTTTCTTT
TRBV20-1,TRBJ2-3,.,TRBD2,CSARDRVLGLVEYF,TGCAGTGCTAGAGACCGGGTTTTGGGACTAGTAGAGTATTTT
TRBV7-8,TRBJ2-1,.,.,CASSSRTFSSYNEQFF,TGTGCCAGCAGCTCCCGGACTTTCAGCTCCTACAATGAGCAGTTCTTC
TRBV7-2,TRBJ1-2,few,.,CASSPRAGDGYTF,TGTGCCAGCAGCCCCCGGGCAGGGGATGGCTACACCTTC
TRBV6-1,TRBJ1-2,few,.,CASRRAAQRGYTF,TGTGCCAGCAGGCGGGCTGCACAACGGGGCTACACCTTC
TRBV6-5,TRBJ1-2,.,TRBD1,CASSYSTRQGVGYTF,TGTGCCAGCAGTTACTCTACCCGACAGGGGGTGGGCTACACCTTC
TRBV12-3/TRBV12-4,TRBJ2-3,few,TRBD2,CASSLRLAARGDTQYF,TGTGCCAGCAGTTTACGGCTAGCGGCGAGGGGAGATACGCAGTATTTT
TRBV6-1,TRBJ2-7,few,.,CASRRTATFAEQYF,TGTGCCAGCAGACGGACAGCCACCTTCGCCGAGCAGTACTTC
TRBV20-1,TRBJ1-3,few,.,CSAGWGGAPGNTIYF,TGCAGTGCCGGGTGGGGCGGGGCACCTGGAAACACCATATATTTT
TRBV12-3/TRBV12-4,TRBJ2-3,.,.,CASSQWGHTDTQYF,TGTGCCAGCAGCCAATGGGGCCACACAGATACGCAGTATTTT
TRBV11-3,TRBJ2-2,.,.,CASSRAIPFSTGELFF,TGTGCCAGCAGCAGGGCTATTCCTTTCTCCACCGGGGAGCTGTTTTTT
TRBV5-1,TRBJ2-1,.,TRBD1,CASSPRGTGGLTYNEQFF,TGCGCCAGCAGCCCTCGGGGGACAGGGGGATTAACCTACAATGAGCAGTTCTTC
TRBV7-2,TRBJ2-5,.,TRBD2,CASSLAWTSGQETQYF,TGTGCCAGCAGCTTAGCGTGGACTAGCGGTCAAGAGACCCAGTACTTC
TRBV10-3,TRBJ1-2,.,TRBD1,CAISSSNRGTDGYTF,TGTGCCATCAGTTCCTCCAACAGGGGAACGGATGGCTACACCTTC
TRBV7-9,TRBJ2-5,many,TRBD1,CASSLAVGQQETQYF,TGTGCCAGCAGCTTAGCGGTGGGACAGCAAGAGACCCAGTACTTC
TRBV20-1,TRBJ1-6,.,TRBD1,CSAGDSNYNSPLHF,TGCAGTGCAGGGGACAGCAATTATAATTCACCCCTCCACTTT
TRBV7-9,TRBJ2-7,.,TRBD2,CASSFSGGDYEQYF,TGTGCCAGCAGCTTCAGTGGGGGGGACTACGAGCAGTACTTC
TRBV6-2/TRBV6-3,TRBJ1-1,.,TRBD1,CASRSWDRGRGRATEAFF,TGTGCCAGCAGAAGCTGGGACAGGGGGCGCGGAAGGGCCACTGAAGCTTTCTTT
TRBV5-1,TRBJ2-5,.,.,CASKTLGVETQYF,TGCGCCAGCAAGACCCTCGGCGTGGAGACCCAGTACTTC
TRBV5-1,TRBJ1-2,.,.,CASSFVGANYGYTF,TGCGCCAGCAGCTTCGTGGGAGCTAACTATGGCTACACCTTC
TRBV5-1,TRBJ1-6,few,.,CASSSGSSDSPLHF,TGCGCCAGCAGCTCCGGGTCTAGTGATTCACCCCTCCACTTT
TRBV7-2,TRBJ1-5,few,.,CASSLVRHNQPQHF,TGTGCCAGCAGCTTAGTCAGACACAATCAGCCCCAGCATTTT
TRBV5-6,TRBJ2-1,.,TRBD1,CASSFMNRGLVNEQFF,TGTGCCAGCAGCTTCATGAACAGGGGGCTAGTCAATGAGCAGTTCTTC
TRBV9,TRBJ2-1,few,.,CASSVVSGEQFF,TGTGCCAGCAGCGTAGTAAGCGGTGAGCAGTTCTTC